This T cell receptor beta chain comes out of a study of neurological immune-mediated disorders. CDR1 is SQVTM, CDR2 ANQGSEA, per germline. The CDR3 loop spans 16 amino acids. Trimming removed 3 bases at V and 4 bases at J, with 21 bases between. The cDNA was generated through 5'RACE incorporating 10-nucleotide random UMIs. Via MiXCR, TCRdb re-called the 5' RACE reads, giving one row per CDR3 protein. The table shows some 29,000 distinct CDR3 sequences, with more than 10% occurring only once. As healthy controls, volunteers from a blood bank in Maryland, USA, were used. Where libraries were unsorted, they were derived from 2 million PBMCs stored at -80 degrees C. This clonotype turned up a few times.

The TCR was taken from a man in his sixties in good health. The rearrangement joins TRBV29-1 to TRBJ1-2, with a weak D call TRBD1 (6 bases). The sequencing input was PBMCs. DNA of the CDR3: TGCAGCGTTGATTCAGGGGTAGTCCGTGGATCCTATGGCTACACCTTC. Encoded protein: CSVDSGVVRGSYGYTF.